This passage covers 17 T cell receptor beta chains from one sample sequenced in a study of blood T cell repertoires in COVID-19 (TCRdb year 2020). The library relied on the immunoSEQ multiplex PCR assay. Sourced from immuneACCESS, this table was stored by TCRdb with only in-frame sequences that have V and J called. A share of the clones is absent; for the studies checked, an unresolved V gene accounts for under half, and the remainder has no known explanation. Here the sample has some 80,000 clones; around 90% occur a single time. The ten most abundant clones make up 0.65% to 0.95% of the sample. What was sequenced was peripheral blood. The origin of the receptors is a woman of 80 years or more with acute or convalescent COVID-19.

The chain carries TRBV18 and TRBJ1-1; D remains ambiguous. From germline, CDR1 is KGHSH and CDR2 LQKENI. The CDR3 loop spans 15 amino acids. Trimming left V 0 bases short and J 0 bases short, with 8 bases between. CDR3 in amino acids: CASSPPTQMNTEAFF. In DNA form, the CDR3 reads TGTGCCAGCTCACCACCGACACAAATGAACACTGAAGCTTTCTTT.

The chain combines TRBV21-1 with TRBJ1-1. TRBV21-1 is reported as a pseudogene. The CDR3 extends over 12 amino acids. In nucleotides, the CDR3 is TGTGCCAGCAGCAAAGTGGAGACTGAAGCTTTCTTT. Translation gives CASSKVETEAFF.

CDR3 amino acids: CASSLAPGSRDSPLHF. As DNA, the CDR3 is TGCGCCAGCAGCTTGGCCCCCGGGAGCAGGGATTCACCCCTCCACTTT. The chain employs TRBV5-1 and TRBJ1-6; TRBD1 is a possible D gene (5 bases). Germline V gene sequence: CDR1 SGHRS, CDR2 YFSETQ. The V and J ends lost 0 bases and 8 bases respectively, with 15 bases between them. The CDR3 sequence is 16 residues long.

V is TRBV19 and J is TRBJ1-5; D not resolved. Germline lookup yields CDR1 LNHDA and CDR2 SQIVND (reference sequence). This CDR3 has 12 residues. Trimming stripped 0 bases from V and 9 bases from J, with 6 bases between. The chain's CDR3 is CASSIESGPQHF. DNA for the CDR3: TGTGCCAGTAGTATAGAAAGCGGGCCCCAGCATTTT.

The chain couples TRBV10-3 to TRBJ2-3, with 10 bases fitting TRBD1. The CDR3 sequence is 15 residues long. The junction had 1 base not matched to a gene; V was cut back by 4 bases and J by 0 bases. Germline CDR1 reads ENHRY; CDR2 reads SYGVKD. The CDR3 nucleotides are TGTGCCATCAGTGGGACAGGGGGTAGCACAGATACGCAGTATTTT. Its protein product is CAISGTGGSTDTQYF.

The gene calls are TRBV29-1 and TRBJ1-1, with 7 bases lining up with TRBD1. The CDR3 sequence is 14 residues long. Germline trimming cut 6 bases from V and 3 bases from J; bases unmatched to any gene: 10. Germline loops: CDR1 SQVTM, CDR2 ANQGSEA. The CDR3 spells CSVTGTAIDTEAFF. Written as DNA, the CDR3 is TGCAGCGTAACCGGGACAGCGATTGACACTGAAGCTTTCTTT.

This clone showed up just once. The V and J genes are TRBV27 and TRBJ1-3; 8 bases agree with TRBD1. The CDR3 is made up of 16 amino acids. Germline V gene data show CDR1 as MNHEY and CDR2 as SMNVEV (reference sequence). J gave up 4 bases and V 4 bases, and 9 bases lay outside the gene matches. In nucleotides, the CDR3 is TGTGCCAGCAGTTCTCGGACAGGGTTGGCCGGAAACACCATATATTTT. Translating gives CASSSRTGLAGNTIYF.

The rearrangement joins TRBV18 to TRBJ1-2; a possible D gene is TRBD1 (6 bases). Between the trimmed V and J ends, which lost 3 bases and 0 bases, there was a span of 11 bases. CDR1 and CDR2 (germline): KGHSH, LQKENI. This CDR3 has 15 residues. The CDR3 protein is CASSPRQEPNYGYTF. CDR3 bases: TGTGCCAGCTCACCTCGACAGGAACCTAACTATGGCTACACCTTC.

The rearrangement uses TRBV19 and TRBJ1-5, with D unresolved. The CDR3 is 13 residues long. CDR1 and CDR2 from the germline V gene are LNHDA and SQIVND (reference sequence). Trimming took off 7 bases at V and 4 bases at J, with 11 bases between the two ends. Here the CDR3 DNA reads TGTGCCAGTACGTTGGCCTCAAATCAGCCCCAGCATTTT. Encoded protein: CASTLASNQPQHF.

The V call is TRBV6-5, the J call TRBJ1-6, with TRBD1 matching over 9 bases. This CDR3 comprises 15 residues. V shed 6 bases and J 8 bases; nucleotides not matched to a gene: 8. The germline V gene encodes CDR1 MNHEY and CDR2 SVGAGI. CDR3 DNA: TGTGCCAGCAGGGCCGGGACAGGGTTGGATTCACCCCTCCACTTT. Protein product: CASRAGTGLDSPLHF.

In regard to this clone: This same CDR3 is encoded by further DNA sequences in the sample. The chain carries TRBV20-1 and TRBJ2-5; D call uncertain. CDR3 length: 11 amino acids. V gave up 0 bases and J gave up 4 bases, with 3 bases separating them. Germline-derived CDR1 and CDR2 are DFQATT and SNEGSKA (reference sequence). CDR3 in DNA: TGCAGTGCTAGAGATCTAGAGACCCAGTACTTC. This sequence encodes CSARDLETQYF.

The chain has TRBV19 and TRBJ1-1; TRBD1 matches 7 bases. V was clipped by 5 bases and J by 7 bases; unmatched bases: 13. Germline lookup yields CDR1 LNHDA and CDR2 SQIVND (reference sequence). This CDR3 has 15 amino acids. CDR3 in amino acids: CASSENGQDRVEAFF. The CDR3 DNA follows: TGTGCCAGTAGTGAAAACGGACAGGACAGAGTTGAAGCTTTCTTT.

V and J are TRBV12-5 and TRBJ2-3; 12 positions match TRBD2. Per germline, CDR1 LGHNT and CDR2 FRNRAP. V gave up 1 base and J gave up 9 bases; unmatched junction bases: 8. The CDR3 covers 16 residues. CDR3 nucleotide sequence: TGTGCTAGTGGTTTGGGACTAGCGGGAGTGAAGGGGACGCAGTATTTT. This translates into CASGLGLAGVKGTQYF.

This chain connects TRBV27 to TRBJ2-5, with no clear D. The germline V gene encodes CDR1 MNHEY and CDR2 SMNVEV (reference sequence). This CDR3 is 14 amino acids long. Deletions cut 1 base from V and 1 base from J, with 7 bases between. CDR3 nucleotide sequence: TGTGCCAGCAGTTTATGGGCAGGCCAAGAGACCCAGTACTTC. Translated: CASSLWAGQETQYF.

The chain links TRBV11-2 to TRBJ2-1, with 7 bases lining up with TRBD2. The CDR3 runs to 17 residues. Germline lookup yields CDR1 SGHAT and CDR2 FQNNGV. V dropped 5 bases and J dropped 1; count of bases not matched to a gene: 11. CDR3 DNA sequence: TGTGCCAGCAGCCAGATCTGGGGGGGGACTTCCTACAATGAGCAGTTCTTC. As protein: CASSQIWGGTSYNEQFF.

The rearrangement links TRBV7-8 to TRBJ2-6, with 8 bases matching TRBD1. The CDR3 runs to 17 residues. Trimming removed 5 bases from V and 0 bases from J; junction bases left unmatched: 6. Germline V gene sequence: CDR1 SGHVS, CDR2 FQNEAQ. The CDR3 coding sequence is TGTGCCAGCAGCACCGGGACAGGCTTCTCTGGGGCCAACGTCCTGACTTTC. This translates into CASSTGTGFSGANVLTF.

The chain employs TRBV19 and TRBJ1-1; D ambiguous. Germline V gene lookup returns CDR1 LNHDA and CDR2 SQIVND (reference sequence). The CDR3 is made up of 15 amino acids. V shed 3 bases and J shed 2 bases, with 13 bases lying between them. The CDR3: CASSIEDIRNTEAFF. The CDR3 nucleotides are TGTGCCAGTAGTATCGAAGACATCAGAAACACTGAAGCTTTCTTT.